These T cell receptor beta chains were read from a single sample in a study of CD8+ T cells in alopecia areata. The assay was immunoSEQ multiplex PCR, and TCRdb's table has in-frame clones only and misses some. This sample has around 190,000 clones, with approximately 60% found just once. The sample in question was CD4+ T cells sorted from blood, obtained at week 4, from a patient treated with tofacitinib. Receptor source: a human donor with alopecia areata. Each CDR3 is given with its conserved first and last residue. A D gene is named only where the DNA matches it firmly. Clone size is shown for a subset of rows, as once, few, many or a class of expanded clone.

size: once
V: TRBV29-1
D: NA
J: TRBJ1-2
CDR3: CSVGQGNYGYTF
DNA: TGCAGCGTTGGGCAGGGGAACTATGGCTACACCTTC

size: once
V: TRBV29-1
D: NA
J: TRBJ2-5
CDR3: CSVSPGTQVETQYF
DNA: TGCAGCGTTTCCCCGGGGACTCAGGTGGAGACCCAGTACTTC

size: NA
V: TRBV27
D: NA
J: TRBJ2-3
CDR3: CASSVWESALGTDTQYF
DNA: TGTGCCAGCAGTGTATGGGAGTCCGCTTTGGGCACAGATACGCAGTATTTT

size: NA
V: TRBV30
D: NA
J: TRBJ1-1
CDR3: CAWSPELTEAFF
DNA: TGTGCCTGGAGCCCTGAACTGACTGAAGCTTTCTTT

size: once
V: TRBV18
D: NA
J: TRBJ1-5
CDR3: CASSGSYNQPQHF
DNA: TGTGCCAGCTCAGGGAGCTACAATCAGCCCCAGCATTTT

size: NA
V: TRBV7-8
D: TRBD2
J: TRBJ2-2
CDR3: CASSLIVAGRENTGELFF
DNA: TGTGCCAGCAGCTTAATAGTAGCGGGAAGGGAGAACACCGGGGAGCTGTTTTTT

size: NA
V: TRBV18
D: TRBD2
J: TRBJ2-7
CDR3: CASSPDPSSGSGEQYF
DNA: TGTGCCAGCTCACCGGATCCATCTAGCGGGAGCGGCGAGCAGTACTTC

size: NA
V: TRBV29-1
D: TRBD2
J: TRBJ2-3
CDR3: CSAPSGRVPDTQYF
DNA: TGCAGCGCCCCTAGCGGGAGGGTTCCAGATACGCAGTATTTT

size: NA
V: TRBV7-8
D: NA
J: TRBJ2-3
CDR3: CASSLGPSIQRSSTDTQYF
DNA: TGTGCCAGCAGCTTAGGACCTTCTATCCAGCGAAGTAGCACAGATACGCAGTATTTT

size: few
V: TRBV14
D: NA
J: TRBJ2-7
CDR3: CASSQGGPRSEEQYF
DNA: TGTGCCAGCAGCCAAGGGGGACCTAGGTCGGAAGAGCAGTACTTC

size: NA
V: TRBV29-1
D: NA
J: TRBJ2-7
CDR3: CSVESTGTTYEQYF
DNA: TGCAGCGTTGAGAGCACGGGGACAACCTACGAGCAGTACTTC

size: NA
V: TRBV7-3
D: NA
J: TRBJ2-3
CDR3: CASSLLSGVGTDTQYF
DNA: TGTGCCAGCAGCTTACTCTCCGGAGTTGGGACAGATACGCAGTATTTT

size: NA
V: TRBV28
D: NA
J: TRBJ1-2
CDR3: CASRSQGEANYGYTF
DNA: TGTGCCAGCAGATCACAGGGTGAGGCTAACTATGGCTACACCTTC

size: NA
V: TRBV18
D: NA
J: TRBJ1-1
CDR3: CASSPVTGLNTEAFF
DNA: TGTGCCAGCTCACCCGTAACAGGGCTGAACACTGAAGCTTTCTTT

size: NA
V: TRBV7-8
D: NA
J: TRBJ2-1
CDR3: CASSLGLPSYNEQFF
DNA: TGTGCCAGCAGCTTGGGGCTACCCTCCTACAATGAGCAGTTCTTC

size: NA
V: TRBV6-1
D: TRBD1
J: TRBJ1-5
CDR3: CASSEIGQENQPQHF
DNA: TGTGCCAGCAGTGAAATAGGACAGGAGAATCAGCCCCAGCATTTT

size: NA
V: TRBV9
D: TRBD1
J: TRBJ1-2
CDR3: CASSLQGAGGDGYTF
DNA: TGTGCCAGCAGCCTCCAAGGGGCAGGGGGCGATGGCTACACCTTC

size: once
V: TRBV23-1
D: TRBD1
J: TRBJ2-1
CDR3: CASSPDRGRGNEQFF
DNA: TGCGCCAGCAGTCCGGACAGGGGACGGGGCAATGAGCAGTTCTTC

size: NA
V: TRBV30
D: NA
J: TRBJ2-1
CDR3: CAWREFDSQFF
DNA: TGTGCCTGGAGGGAGTTCGATTCGCAGTTCTTC

size: NA
V: TRBV28
D: TRBD1
J: TRBJ1-1
CDR3: CASSFGGTGFRARNTEAFF
DNA: TGTGCCAGCAGTTTCGGTGGGACAGGGTTTAGGGCGAGGAACACTGAAGCTTTCTTT

size: NA
V: TRBV19
D: NA
J: TRBJ2-7
CDR3: CASSPKTASYEQYF
DNA: TGTGCCAGTAGTCCTAAGACAGCTTCCTACGAGCAGTACTTC

size: NA
V: TRBV29-1
D: TRBD2
J: TRBJ2-2
CDR3: CSVASGSVTGELFF
DNA: TGCAGCGTTGCTAGCGGGAGCGTTACCGGGGAGCTGTTTTTT

size: NA
V: TRBV29-1
D: NA
J: TRBJ2-1
CDR3: CSVAQGDEQFF
DNA: TGCAGCGTTGCCCAAGGTGATGAGCAGTTCTTC

size: few
V: TRBV7-9
D: NA
J: TRBJ2-5
CDR3: CASSLDRVGGETQYF
DNA: TGTGCCAGCAGCTTAGATCGCGTTGGGGGAGAGACCCAGTACTTC

size: few
V: TRBV19
D: TRBD2
J: TRBJ2-1
CDR3: CASRGSGTKLNEQFF
DNA: TGTGCCAGTAGGGGATCCGGGACTAAGCTCAATGAGCAGTTCTTC

size: NA
V: TRBV19
D: TRBD1
J: TRBJ2-7
CDR3: CASSGRDRGFSYEQYF
DNA: TGTGCCAGTAGTGGCCGGGACAGGGGGTTCTCCTACGAGCAGTACTTC

size: NA
V: TRBV15
D: TRBD2
J: TRBJ2-5
CDR3: CATRSITSGSSATQYF
DNA: TGTGCCACCCGCTCCATTACTAGCGGGAGTTCCGCGACCCAGTACTTC

size: NA
V: TRBV29-1
D: NA
J: TRBJ2-5
CDR3: CSVKDSSGETQYF
DNA: TGCAGCGTAAAGGACAGCTCCGGTGAGACCCAGTACTTC